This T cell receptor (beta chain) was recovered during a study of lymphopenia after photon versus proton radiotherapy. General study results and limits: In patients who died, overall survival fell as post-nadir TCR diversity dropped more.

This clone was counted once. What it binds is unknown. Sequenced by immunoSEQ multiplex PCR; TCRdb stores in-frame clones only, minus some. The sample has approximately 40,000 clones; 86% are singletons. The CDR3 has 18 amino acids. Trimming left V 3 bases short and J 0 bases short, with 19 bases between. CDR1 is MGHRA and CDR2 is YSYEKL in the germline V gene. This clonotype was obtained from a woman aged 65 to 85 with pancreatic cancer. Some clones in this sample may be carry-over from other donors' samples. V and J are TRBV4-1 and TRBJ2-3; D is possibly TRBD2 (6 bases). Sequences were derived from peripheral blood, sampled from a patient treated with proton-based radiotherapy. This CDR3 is CASSQGRSVAVSTDTQYF. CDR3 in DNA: TGCGCCAGCAGCCAGGGCCGCTCGGTAGCGGTTAGCACAGATACGCAGTATTTT.